This T cell receptor (beta chain) was obtained from a study of T-cell reconstitution after alpha-beta-depleted transplantation in children. Germline V gene lookup returns CDR1 SGHRS and CDR2 YFSETQ. V was shortened by 0 bases and J by 1 base, with 10 bases between the two germline ends. The CDR3 runs to 15 residues. This clonotype was recorded many times. Unique molecular identifiers were built into the TCRbeta library. TCRdb itself ran the PCR reads through MiXCR, one entry per CDR3 protein. Here the sample spans about 610,000 distinct CDR3 sequences, more than 9% being singletons. The starting material was PBMCs from the stem cell graft donor, obtained from the stem cell graft. This TCR was recovered from a human donor who donated a stem cell graft to a child with acute myeloid leukemia. The V call is TRBV5-1, the J call TRBJ1-1; maybe TRBD1 (6 bases). The CDR3 loop reads CASSLVAGANTEAFF. For the CDR3, the DNA is TGCGCCAGCAGCTTGGTAGCAGGGGCGAACACTGAAGCTTTCTTT.